This T cell receptor (beta chain) appears in the sequencing data of a study of T cell responses to AZD1222 COVID-19 vaccine. Study-level results: Baseline seropositives among AZD1222 recipients totaled only five to seven.

About this clone: The antigen is not known.

Here immunoSEQ multiplex PCR was the method, and the copy in TCRdb shows in-frame clones only, minus some. The sample carries some 130,000 clones, about 90% recorded once. The CDR3 extends over 15 amino acids. V trimming: 3 bases; J trimming: 8 bases; junction bases outside the gene matches: 5. Germline CDR1 reads SGHDT; CDR2 reads YYEEEE. Sequenced here: peripheral blood, sampled on day 0 of AZD1222 vaccination. The rearrangement links TRBV5-6 to TRBJ2-1; 13 nucleotides align to TRBD2. This clonotype was sampled from an adult in good health. This CDR3 is CASSSGTSGIDEQFF. The CDR3 DNA reads as TGTGCCAGCAGCTCAGGGACTAGCGGGATAGATGAGCAGTTCTTC.